Listed below are T cell receptor beta chains from one sample, sequenced in a study of blood T cell repertoires in COVID-19. Here immunoSEQ multiplex PCR was the method, and the copy in TCRdb shows in-frame clones only, minus some. The repertoire holds around 200,000 clones, with about 83% as singletons. The sample consisted of peripheral blood. Every receptor here comes from a man in his forties or fifties with active or convalescent COVID-19. The CDR3 runs from the conserved cysteine through the conserved F or W. The order of the fields is V gene, J gene, CDR3 protein.

V: TRBV7-7; J: TRBJ2-5; CDR3: CASSLGTSPQETQYF
V: TRBV6-5; J: TRBJ2-7; CDR3: CAVRWGDEQYF
V: TRBV11-2; J: TRBJ1-1; CDR3: CASSLNWAGEAFF
V: TRBV3-1/TRBV3-2; J: TRBJ1-3; CDR3: CASSQAGGGNTIYF
V: TRBV28; J: TRBJ1-4; CDR3: CASSLVQATNEKLFF
V: TRBV11-2; J: TRBJ1-5; CDR3: CASSPGTGRSNQPQHF
V: TRBV14; J: TRBJ1-2; CDR3: CASSQLVTAGYTF
V: TRBV11-3; J: TRBJ1-4; CDR3: CASSSLLHNEKLFF
V: TRBV25-1; J: TRBJ1-3; CDR3: CASSEARSGNTIYF
V: TRBV6-6; J: TRBJ1-1; CDR3: CASSYPDTGVGAFF
V: TRBV16; J: TRBJ1-6; CDR3: CASSQSGGEPNSPLHF
V: TRBV19; J: TRBJ2-1; CDR3: CASSLQLAGGPPYNEQFF
V: TRBV12-2; J: TRBJ2-7; CDR3: CASRLAQAGANSYEQYF
V: TRBV5-5; J: TRBJ1-6; CDR3: CASSLAGFVSYNSPLHF
V: TRBV4-3; J: TRBJ1-4; CDR3: CASSQEPQGAGEKLFF
V: TRBV6-5; J: TRBJ1-5; CDR3: CAVQSGVNSNQPQHF
V: TRBV6-1; J: TRBJ2-1; CDR3: CASSVTSGDYNEQFF
V: TRBV19; J: TRBJ2-1; CDR3: CASSILGLAGTYNEQFF
V: TRBV10-2; J: TRBJ2-7; CDR3: CASSPQRDKPYEQYF
V: TRBV6-5; J: TRBJ2-5; CDR3: CASSYTGNSETQYF
V: TRBV5-1; J: TRBJ2-1; CDR3: CASSSAIDEQFF
V: TRBV5-1; J: TRBJ2-3; CDR3: CASTRLASTDTQYF
V: TRBV27; J: TRBJ1-2; CDR3: CASSRSAGAPTNYGYTF
V: TRBV7-2; J: TRBJ1-5; CDR3: CASSQGFYQPQHF
V: TRBV4-3; J: TRBJ2-2; CDR3: CASSQGYSGGMNTGELFF
V: TRBV2; J: TRBJ2-1; CDR3: CASRRSSQDNEQFF
V: TRBV5-1; J: TRBJ1-1; CDR3: CASSAGLLEVATEAFF
V: TRBV19; J: TRBJ1-3; CDR3: CASSMSVRTGVRDSGNTIYF
V: TRBV12-3/TRBV12-4; J: TRBJ1-3; CDR3: CASQIGNTIYF
V: TRBV19; J: TRBJ1-2; CDR3: CASSRPSIGGMGYTF
V: TRBV2; J: TRBJ1-4; CDR3: CASSPRDSNEKLFF
V: TRBV7-9; J: TRBJ2-6; CDR3: CASSTTGQGAVGANVLTF
V: TRBV20-1; J: TRBJ1-2; CDR3: CSVDQGYGYTF
V: TRBV5-1; J: TRBJ2-1; CDR3: CASSPQVAGAGSSYNEQFF
V: TRBV30; J: TRBJ2-3; CDR3: CAWSVRRGPDTQYF
V: TRBV2; J: TRBJ2-7; CDR3: CASGTSREQYF